This T cell receptor (beta chain) was profiled in a study of T cells in localized non-small cell lung cancer. J lost 6 bases, V lost 6 bases, and 12 bases had no gene match. Germline CDR1 is MNHEY and CDR2 is SVGAGI. This CDR3 contains 15 residues. A single count supports this clone. Its specificity is unknown. The assay was immunoSEQ multiplex PCR, and TCRdb's table has in-frame clones only and misses some. The repertoire includes 40,000 to 65,000 clones, 70% to 90% of them detected once, and around 16% sits in the top ten. General study points: Among the tissues sampled, uninvolved adjacent lung had the highest T cell clonality, above tumor. A median of around 52 clones ranked among the top 100 in tumor appeared in adjacent lung. Investigators sequenced only a single tumor region, leaving heterogeneity possible.

This receptor was identified in a female donor with stage II lung adenocarcinoma. Here the sequenced sample was PBMCs, taken before any cancer treatment. This chain connects TRBV6-5 to TRBJ2-7, with TRBD1 matching 9 bases. CDR3 sequence: CASSLGQGGSGEQYF. The DNA for the CDR3 is TGTGCCAGCAGCCTGGGACAGGGCGGATCCGGCGAGCAGTACTTC.